The rows below give T cell receptor beta chains drawn from one sample of a study of blood T cell repertoires in COVID-19. Produced via immunoSEQ multiplex PCR; TCRdb's table is partial and in-frame only. The profile shows about 150,000 clones, about 80% of them singletons. The sequenced material came from peripheral blood. Source of these receptors: a human donor in a cohort sampled during active COVID-19. Both conserved end residues are part of each CDR3. A D gene is named only where the DNA matches it firmly. For some rows the clone size is stated as once, few or many, or as a class when expanded; others skip it.

j_call clone_size d_call cdr3_length v_call cdr3_nt cdr3_aa
TRBJ2-1 NA NA 14 TRBV6-2/TRBV6-3 TGTGCCAGCAGCCCTAGCGCTTTCTACAATGAGCAGTTCTTC CASSPSAFYNEQFF
TRBJ1-2 NA NA 11 TRBV5-6 TGTGCCAGCAGCTCTGCGGTTGGCTACACCTTC CASSSAVGYTF
TRBJ2-1 NA TRBD2 15 TRBV15 TGTGCCACCAGCGGAATAGCTAGCGGGTCCAATGAGCAGTTCTTC CATSGIASGSNEQFF
TRBJ1-1 many NA 13 TRBV5-8 TGTGCCAGCAGCCCGGGGATGAACACTGAAGCTTTCTTT CASSPGMNTEAFF
TRBJ2-3 NA TRBD2 16 TRBV27 TGTGCCAGCAGTTTTGGGCTAGCGGGTGGTTCGGATACGCAGTATTTT CASSFGLAGGSDTQYF
TRBJ2-7 few NA 14 TRBV28 TGTGCCAGCAGTCAAACTAGAGTCCCCTACGAGCAGTACTTC CASSQTRVPYEQYF
TRBJ2-2 NA TRBD2 14 TRBV7-3 TGTGCCAGCAGCTTGGGAGCGGGAGCTGGGGAGCTGTTTTTT CASSLGAGAGELFF
TRBJ2-3 NA NA 13 TRBV6-6 TGTGCCAGCAGAGGGAGAGCGTCAGATACGCAGTATTTT CASRGRASDTQYF
TRBJ1-5 NA NA 14 TRBV6-5 TGTGCCAGCAGGCCTCAGGGGTTCGATCAGCCCCAGCATTTT CASRPQGFDQPQHF
TRBJ1-1 NA NA 15 TRBV4-1 TGCGCCAGCAGCCAAGAACCGGGGAGGGACACTGAAGCTTTCTTT CASSQEPGRDTEAFF
TRBJ1-2 NA NA 14 TRBV9 TGTGCCAGCAGCCCCGGGCGGGGGGACTATGGCTACACCTTC CASSPGRGDYGYTF
TRBJ2-2 few TRBD1 15 TRBV19 TGTGCCAGTAGGACCGGGACAGGGAGGTCCGGGGAGCTGTTTTTT CASRTGTGRSGELFF
TRBJ1-2 NA NA 14 TRBV28 TGTGCCAGCAGTTCTGGGGGGAGTGACTATGGCTACACCTTC CASSSGGSDYGYTF
TRBJ2-1 NA TRBD2 15 TRBV5-6 TGTGCCAGCAGCGAGAGCGGGAGCTCCTACAATGAGCAGTTCTTC CASSESGSSYNEQFF
TRBJ2-3 NA NA 13 TRBV7-9 TGTGCCAGCAGCTTAGGTCCAGCAGATACGCAGTATTTT CASSLGPADTQYF
TRBJ1-1 NA TRBD1 14 TRBV6-6 TGTGCCAGCAGTCGACAGGGAGGGGACACTGAAGCTTTCTTT CASSRQGGDTEAFF
TRBJ2-7 medium-sized NA 16 TRBV7-9 TGTGCCAGCATCCTCCTCAGCGCAGACTCGACCTACGAGCAGTACTTC CASILLSADSTYEQYF
TRBJ1-2 NA NA 15 TRBV6-6 TGTGCCAGCAGTGATGGACAGACCACTAACTATGGCTACACCTTC CASSDGQTTNYGYTF
TRBJ2-1 NA TRBD1 15 TRBV28 TGTGCCAGCAGAACGGGACAGGATGCCTACAATGAGCAGTTCTTC CASRTGQDAYNEQFF
TRBJ2-2 NA NA 14 TRBV5-4 TGTGCCAGCAGCGCGGGCATAGGGACCGGGGAGCTGTTTTTT CASSAGIGTGELFF